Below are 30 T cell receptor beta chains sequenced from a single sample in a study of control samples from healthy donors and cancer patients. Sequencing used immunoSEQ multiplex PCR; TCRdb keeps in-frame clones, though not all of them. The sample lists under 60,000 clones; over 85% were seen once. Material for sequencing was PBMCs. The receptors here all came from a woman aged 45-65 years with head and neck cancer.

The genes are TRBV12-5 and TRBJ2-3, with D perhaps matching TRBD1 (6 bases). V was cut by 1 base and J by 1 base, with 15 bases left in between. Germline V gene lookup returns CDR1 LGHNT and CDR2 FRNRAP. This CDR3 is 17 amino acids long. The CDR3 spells CASGLGTRGRGTDTQYF. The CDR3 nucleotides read TGTGCTAGTGGTTTGGGGACCAGGGGTAGAGGCACAGATACGCAGTATTTT.

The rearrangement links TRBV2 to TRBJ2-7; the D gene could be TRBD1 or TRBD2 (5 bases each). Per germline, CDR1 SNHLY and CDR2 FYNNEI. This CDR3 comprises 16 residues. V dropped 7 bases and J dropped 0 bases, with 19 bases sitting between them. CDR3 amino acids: CASKLWGSQSSYEQYF. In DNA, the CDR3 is TGTGCCAGCAAACTTTGGGGGAGCCAGAGCTCCTACGAGCAGTACTTC.

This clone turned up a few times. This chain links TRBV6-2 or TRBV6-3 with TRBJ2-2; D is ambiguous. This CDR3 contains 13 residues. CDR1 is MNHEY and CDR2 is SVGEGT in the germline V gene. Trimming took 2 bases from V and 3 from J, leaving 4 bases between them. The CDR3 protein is CASSYRDTGELFF. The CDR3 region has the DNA TGTGCCAGCAGTTACAGGGACACCGGGGAGCTGTTTTTT.

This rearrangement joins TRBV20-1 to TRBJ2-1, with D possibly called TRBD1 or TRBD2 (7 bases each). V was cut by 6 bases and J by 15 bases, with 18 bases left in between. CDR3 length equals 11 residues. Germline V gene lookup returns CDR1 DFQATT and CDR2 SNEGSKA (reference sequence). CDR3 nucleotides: TGCAGTGCCCCCCAGGGGGGGGTAAGGTTCTTC. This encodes CSAPQGGVRFF.

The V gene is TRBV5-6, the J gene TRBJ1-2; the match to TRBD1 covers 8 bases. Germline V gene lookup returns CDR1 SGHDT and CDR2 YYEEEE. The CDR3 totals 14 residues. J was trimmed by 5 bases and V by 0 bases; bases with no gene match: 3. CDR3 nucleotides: TGTGCCAGCAGCTTGGGACAGGGGAGTTATGGCTACACCTTC. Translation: CASSLGQGSYGYTF.

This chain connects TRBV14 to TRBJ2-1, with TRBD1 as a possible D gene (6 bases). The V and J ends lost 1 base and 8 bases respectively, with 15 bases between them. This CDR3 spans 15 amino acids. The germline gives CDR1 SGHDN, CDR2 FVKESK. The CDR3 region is CASSQGSGEGYEQFF. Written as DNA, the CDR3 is TGTGCCAGCAGCCAAGGTTCAGGGGAAGGGTATGAGCAGTTCTTC.

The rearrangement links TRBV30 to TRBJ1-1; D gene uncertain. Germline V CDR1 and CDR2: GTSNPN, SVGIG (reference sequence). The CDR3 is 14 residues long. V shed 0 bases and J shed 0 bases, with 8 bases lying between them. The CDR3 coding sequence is TGTGCCTGGAGTGTACCCACCATGAACACTGAAGCTTTCTTT. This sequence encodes CAWSVPTMNTEAFF.

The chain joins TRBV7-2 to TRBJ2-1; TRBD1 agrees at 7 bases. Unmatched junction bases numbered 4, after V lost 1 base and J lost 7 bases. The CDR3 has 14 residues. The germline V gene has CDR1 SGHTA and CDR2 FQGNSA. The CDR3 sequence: CASSLGGQWNEQFF. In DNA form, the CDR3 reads TGTGCCAGCAGCTTAGGGGGACAGTGGAATGAGCAGTTCTTC.

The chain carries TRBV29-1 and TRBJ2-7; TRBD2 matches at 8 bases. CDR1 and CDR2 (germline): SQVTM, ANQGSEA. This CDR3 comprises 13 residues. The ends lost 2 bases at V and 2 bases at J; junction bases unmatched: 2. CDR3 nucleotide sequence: TGCAGCGTTGAAACGGGACTAGCCTACGAGCAGTACTTC. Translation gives CSVETGLAYEQYF.

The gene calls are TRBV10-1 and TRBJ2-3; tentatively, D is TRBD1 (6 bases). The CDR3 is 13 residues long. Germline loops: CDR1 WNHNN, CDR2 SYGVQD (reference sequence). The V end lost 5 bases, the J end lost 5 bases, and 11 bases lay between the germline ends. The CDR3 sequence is CASSLRGQDTQYF. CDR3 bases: TGCGCCAGCAGTCTCAGGGGTCAAGATACGCAGTATTTT.

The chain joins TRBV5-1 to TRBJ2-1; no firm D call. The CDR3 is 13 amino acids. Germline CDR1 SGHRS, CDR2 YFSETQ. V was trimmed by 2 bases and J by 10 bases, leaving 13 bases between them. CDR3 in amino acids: CASSFPTYSEQFF. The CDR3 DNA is TGCGCCAGCAGCTTTCCCACTTATTCAGAGCAGTTCTTC.

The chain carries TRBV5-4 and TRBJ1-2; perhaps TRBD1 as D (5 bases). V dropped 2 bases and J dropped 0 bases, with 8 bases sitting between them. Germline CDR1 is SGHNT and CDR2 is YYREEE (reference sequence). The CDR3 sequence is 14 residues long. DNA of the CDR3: TGTGCCAGCAGCTTAAGGGGTACTAACTATGGCTACACCTTC. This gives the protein CASSLRGTNYGYTF.

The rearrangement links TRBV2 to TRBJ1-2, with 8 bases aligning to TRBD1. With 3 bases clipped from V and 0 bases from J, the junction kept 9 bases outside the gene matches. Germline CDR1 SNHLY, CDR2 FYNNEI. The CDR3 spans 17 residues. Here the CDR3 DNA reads TGTGCCAGCAGTGAGCTTAGAGGACAGGGAGCTAACTATGGCTACACCTTC. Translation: CASSELRGQGANYGYTF.

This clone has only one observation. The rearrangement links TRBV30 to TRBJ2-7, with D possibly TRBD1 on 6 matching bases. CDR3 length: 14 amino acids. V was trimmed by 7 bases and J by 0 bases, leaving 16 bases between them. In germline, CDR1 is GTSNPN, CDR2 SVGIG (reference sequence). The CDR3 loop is CASQGPRSSYEQYF. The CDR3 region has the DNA TGTGCCTCCCAGGGGCCCAGGAGCTCCTACGAGCAGTACTTC.

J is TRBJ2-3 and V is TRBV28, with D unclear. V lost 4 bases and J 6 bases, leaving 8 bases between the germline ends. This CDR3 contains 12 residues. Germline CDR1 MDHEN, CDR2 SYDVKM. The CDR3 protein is CASSYTRDTQYF. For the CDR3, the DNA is TGTGCCAGCAGTTATACGAGGGATACGCAGTATTTT.

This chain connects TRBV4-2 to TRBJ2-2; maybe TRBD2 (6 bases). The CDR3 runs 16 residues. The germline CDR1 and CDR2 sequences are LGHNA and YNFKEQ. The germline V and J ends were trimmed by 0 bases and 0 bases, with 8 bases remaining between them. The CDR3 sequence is CASSQDGGSNTGELFF. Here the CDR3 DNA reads TGTGCCAGCAGCCAAGATGGGGGGTCGAACACCGGGGAGCTGTTTTTT.

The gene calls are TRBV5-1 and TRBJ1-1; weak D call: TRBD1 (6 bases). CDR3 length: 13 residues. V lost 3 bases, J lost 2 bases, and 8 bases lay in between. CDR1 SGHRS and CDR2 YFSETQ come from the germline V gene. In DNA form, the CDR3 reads TGCGCCAGCAGCTCGGGACAAAACACTGAAGCTTTCTTT. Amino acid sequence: CASSSGQNTEAFF. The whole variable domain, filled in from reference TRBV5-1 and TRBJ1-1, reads KAGVTQTPRYLIKTRGQQVTLSCSPISGHRSVSWYQQTPGQGLQFLFEYFSETQRNKGNFPGRFSGRQFSNSRSEMNVSTLELGDSALYLCASSSGQNTEAFFGQGTRLTVV.

The CDR3 spells CAGQEIDTEAFF. The CDR3 nucleotides are TGTGCCGGTCAGGAGATCGACACTGAAGCTTTCTTT. This chain uses TRBV30 with TRBJ1-1; D unresolved. The germline V and J ends were trimmed by 8 bases and 3 bases, with 13 bases remaining between them. From germline, CDR1 is GTSNPN and CDR2 SVGIG (reference sequence). This CDR3 has 12 residues.

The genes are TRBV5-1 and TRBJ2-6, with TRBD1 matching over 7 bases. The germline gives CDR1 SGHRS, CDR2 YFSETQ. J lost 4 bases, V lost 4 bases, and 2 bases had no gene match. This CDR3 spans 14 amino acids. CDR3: CASSQGVGANVLTF. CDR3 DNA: TGCGCCAGCAGCCAGGGGGTCGGGGCCAACGTCCTGACTTTC.

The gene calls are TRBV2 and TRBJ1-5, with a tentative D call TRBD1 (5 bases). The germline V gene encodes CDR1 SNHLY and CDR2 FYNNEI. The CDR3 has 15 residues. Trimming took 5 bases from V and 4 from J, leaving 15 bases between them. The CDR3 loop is CASSSDGTRNQPQHF. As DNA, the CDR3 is TGTGCCAGCAGTTCGGACGGGACTAGAAATCAGCCCCAGCATTTT.

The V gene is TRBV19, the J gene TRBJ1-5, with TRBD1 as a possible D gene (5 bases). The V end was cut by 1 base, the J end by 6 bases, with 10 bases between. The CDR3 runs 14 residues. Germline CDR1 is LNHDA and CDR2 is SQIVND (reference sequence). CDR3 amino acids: CASSIVMGPQPQHF. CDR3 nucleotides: TGTGCCAGTAGTATAGTGATGGGGCCTCAGCCCCAGCATTTT.

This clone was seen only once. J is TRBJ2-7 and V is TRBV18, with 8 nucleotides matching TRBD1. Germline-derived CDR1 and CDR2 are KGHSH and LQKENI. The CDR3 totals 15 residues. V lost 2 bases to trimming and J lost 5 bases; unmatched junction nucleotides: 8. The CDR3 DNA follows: TGTGCCAGCTCACCATTAGACAGGGGTTACCACGAGCAGTACTTC. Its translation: CASSPLDRGYHEQYF.

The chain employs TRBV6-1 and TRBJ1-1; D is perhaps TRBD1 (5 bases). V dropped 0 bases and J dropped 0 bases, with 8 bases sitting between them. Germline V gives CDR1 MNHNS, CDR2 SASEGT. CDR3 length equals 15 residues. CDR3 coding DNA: TGTGCCAGCAGTGAAGCGGGGGGAATGAACACTGAAGCTTTCTTT. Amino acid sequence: CASSEAGGMNTEAFF.

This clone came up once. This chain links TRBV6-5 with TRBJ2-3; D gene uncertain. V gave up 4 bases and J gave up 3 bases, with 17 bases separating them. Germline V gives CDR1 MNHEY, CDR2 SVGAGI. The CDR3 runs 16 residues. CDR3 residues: CASSSPDLLGTDTQYF. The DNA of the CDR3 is TGTGCCAGCAGTTCCCCGGACCTCCTCGGGACAGATACGCAGTATTTT.

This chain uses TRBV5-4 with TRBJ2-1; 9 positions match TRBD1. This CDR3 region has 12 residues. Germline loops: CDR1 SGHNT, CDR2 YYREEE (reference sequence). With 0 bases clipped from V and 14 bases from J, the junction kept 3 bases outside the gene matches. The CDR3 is CASSLDRGREFF. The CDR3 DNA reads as TGTGCCAGCAGCTTGGACAGGGGGCGAGAGTTCTTC.

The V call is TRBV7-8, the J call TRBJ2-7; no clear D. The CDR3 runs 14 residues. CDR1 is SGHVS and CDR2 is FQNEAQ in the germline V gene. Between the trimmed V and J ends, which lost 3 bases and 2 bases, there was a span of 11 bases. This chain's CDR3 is CASSFSSDTYEQYF. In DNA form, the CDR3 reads TGTGCCAGCAGCTTCAGTTCGGATACCTACGAGCAGTACTTC.

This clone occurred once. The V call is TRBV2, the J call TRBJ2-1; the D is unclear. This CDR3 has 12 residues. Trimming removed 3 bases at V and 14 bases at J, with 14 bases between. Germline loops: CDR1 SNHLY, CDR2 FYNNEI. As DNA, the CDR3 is TGTGCCAGCAGTGAGAGAGCTCCATCGGAGTTCTTC. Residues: CASSERAPSEFF. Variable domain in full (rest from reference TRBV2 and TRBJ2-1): EPEVTQTPSHQVTQMGQEVILRCVPISNHLYFYWYRQILGQKVEFLVSFYNNEISEKSEIFDDQFSVERPDGSNFTLKIRSTKLEDSAMYFCASSERAPSEFFGPGTRLTVL.

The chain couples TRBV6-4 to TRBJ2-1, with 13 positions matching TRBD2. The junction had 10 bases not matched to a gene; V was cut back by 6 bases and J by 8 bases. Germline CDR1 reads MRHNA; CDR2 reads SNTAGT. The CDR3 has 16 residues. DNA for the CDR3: TGTGCCAGCAGGCCCCCGGGACTAGCGGGGTTCGATGAGCAGTTCTTC. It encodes CASRPPGLAGFDEQFF.

The DNA for the CDR3 is TGTGCCATCAGTGACAGGGGAGACACTGAAGCTTTCTTT. Its protein product is CAISDRGDTEAFF. The rearrangement joins TRBV10-3 to TRBJ1-1; perhaps TRBD1 as D (6 bases). Germline V gives CDR1 ENHRY, CDR2 SYGVKD. The CDR3 contains 13 residues. Between the trimmed V and J ends, which lost 3 bases and 3 bases, there was a span of 8 bases.

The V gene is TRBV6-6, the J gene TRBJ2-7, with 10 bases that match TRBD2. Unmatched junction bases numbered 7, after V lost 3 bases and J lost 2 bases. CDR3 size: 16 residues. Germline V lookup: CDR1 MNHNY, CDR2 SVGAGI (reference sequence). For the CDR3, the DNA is TGTGCCAGCAGTTATTCCCCGGGACTAGCGACCTACGAGCAGTACTTC. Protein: CASSYSPGLATYEQYF.